Following are 30 T cell receptor beta chains from one sample sequenced in a study of identical twins' blood T cells. TCRdb processed the 5' RACE reads anew with MiXCR; each CDR3 protein has one entry. Among a few hundred thousand distinct CDR3 sequences listed, roughly 31% were seen once. The sample comprised PBMCs. The source of these receptors is a woman aged 18 to 50 in good health.

This clonotype appeared a few times. The V gene is TRBV10-3, the J gene TRBJ1-2; the D gene is possibly TRBD1 (5 bases). The CDR3 spans 12 residues. CDR1 is ENHRY and CDR2 is SYGVKD in the germline V gene. V was shortened by 5 bases and J by 8 bases, with 12 bases between the two germline ends. The CDR3 loop is CAISSGPRGYTF. DNA of the CDR3: TGTGCCATCAGTTCGGGGCCACGGGGCTACACCTTC.

This clonotype was recorded many times. The chain joins TRBV5-1 to TRBJ2-1; D is perhaps TRBD2 (6 bases). The V end lost 7 bases, the J end lost 3 bases, and 14 bases lay between the germline ends. From germline, CDR1 is SGHRS and CDR2 YFSETQ. This CDR3 contains 14 residues. CDR3 sequence: CASGSGSGYNEQFF. Here the CDR3 DNA reads TGCGCCAGCGGTTCCGGGAGCGGCTACAATGAGCAGTTCTTC.

V gene TRBV7-2 combines with J gene TRBJ1-1; D uncertain. This CDR3 is 17 amino acids long. CDR1 and CDR2 (germline): SGHTA, FQGNSA. V lost 5 bases and J lost 5, with 24 bases in between. The CDR3 spells CASSPVGLSFGETEAFF. The CDR3 nucleotides are TGTGCCAGCAGCCCAGTGGGCCTCAGTTTTGGAGAAACTGAAGCTTTCTTT.

This clonotype was seen a few times. This chain links TRBV5-1 with TRBJ2-7; 9 bases are shared with TRBD2. The V segment lost 8 bases and the J segment 5 bases; nucleotides outside the gene matches: 8. The CDR3 length is 13 residues. CDR1 is SGHRS, CDR2 YFSETQ, per germline. CDR3 sequence reads: CASDSGSRNEQYF. For the CDR3, the DNA is TGCGCCAGTGATAGCGGGAGTAGGAACGAGCAGTACTTC.

This clonotype has a single count. The chain couples TRBV29-1 to TRBJ2-3, with 11 bases that match TRBD2. Per germline, CDR1 SQVTM and CDR2 ANQGSEA. The junction had 5 bases not matched to a gene; V was cut back by 4 bases and J by 2 bases. The CDR3 is 15 residues long. CDR3 bases: TGCAGCGTTGGACTAGCGGGGTTTATCACAGATACGCAGTATTTT. Translated, it gives CSVGLAGFITDTQYF.

V usage is TRBV7-9 and J usage is TRBJ2-3, with D tentatively TRBD1 or TRBD2 (5 bases each). The CDR3 runs 13 residues. The germline V and J ends were trimmed by 5 bases and 8 bases, with 14 bases remaining between them. Germline assignment: CDR1 SEHNR and CDR2 FQNEAQ (reference sequence). The CDR3 reads CASSPLLRGTQYF. The CDR3 DNA reads as TGTGCCAGCAGCCCCCTATTGAGGGGTACGCAGTATTTT.

DNA of the CDR3: TGTGCCAGTGAAGATGGCCACACTGAAGCTTTCTTT. This encodes CASEDGHTEAFF. The V gene is TRBV19, the J gene TRBJ1-1; D is uncertain. Per germline, CDR1 LNHDA and CDR2 SQIVND (reference sequence). V was trimmed by 8 bases and J by 3 bases, leaving 10 bases between them. The CDR3 extends over 12 amino acids.

A few counts support this clonotype. The J gene is TRBJ2-2, the V gene TRBV20-1; D call uncertain. Germline V lookup: CDR1 DFQATT, CDR2 SNEGSKA (reference sequence). The CDR3 runs to 12 residues. V lost 2 bases, J lost 7 bases, and 8 bases lay in between. The CDR3 sequence is CSARRASGELFF. DNA for the CDR3: TGCAGTGCTAGAAGGGCTAGCGGGGAGCTGTTTTTT.

There are a few counts of this clonotype. This chain uses TRBV29-1 with TRBJ1-1; D gene ambiguous. The CDR3 extends over 13 amino acids. Trimming removed 4 bases at V and 3 bases at J, with 12 bases between. CDR1 is SQVTM and CDR2 is ANQGSEA in the germline V gene. The DNA of the CDR3 is TGCAGCGTTGTGCGTCCTCTGTACACTGAAGCTTTCTTT. Its protein product is CSVVRPLYTEAFF.

This clonotype was seen repeatedly, ten times or more. This chain joins TRBV6-2 or TRBV6-3 and TRBJ2-3; D is unresolved. V was shortened by 5 bases and J by 8 bases, with 11 bases between the two germline ends. Germline V gene data show CDR1 as MNHEY and CDR2 as SVGEGT. The CDR3 contains 12 residues. In DNA, the CDR3 is TGTGCCAGCAGTGCCTGGACGGTTACGCAGTATTTT. Translation: CASSAWTVTQYF.

A word on this clonotype: The junction does not match germline at one end; this may be a read error. The chain recombines TRBV27 with TRBJ2-5; D is unclear. Germline V CDR1 and CDR2: MNHEY, SMNVEV (reference sequence). The CDR3 covers 13 residues. CDR3 in amino acids: CAISLFSRETQYF. The CDR3 nucleotides read TGTGCCATCAGTTTATTCTCTAGGGAGACCCAGTACTTC.

The chain carries TRBV30 and TRBJ1-5, with 10 bases aligning to TRBD1. The CDR3 is 14 residues long. Per germline, CDR1 GTSNPN and CDR2 SVGIG (reference sequence). V gave up 1 base and J gave up 6 bases; unmatched junction bases: 3. CDR3 amino acids: CAWSGRQGAQPQHF. In DNA, the CDR3 is TGTGCCTGGAGTGGACGACAGGGGGCTCAGCCCCAGCATTTT.

V gene TRBV2 combines with J gene TRBJ2-2; no reliable D call. The CDR3 has 12 amino acids. Germline V gives CDR1 SNHLY, CDR2 FYNNEI. The V and J ends lost 5 bases and 7 bases respectively, with 8 bases between them. DNA of the CDR3: TGTGCCAGCAGTACAGATGGCGGGGAGCTGTTTTTT. Translated: CASSTDGGELFF.

The rearrangement joins TRBV20-1 to TRBJ2-7; D might be TRBD2 (6 bases). The germline V and J ends were trimmed by 3 bases and 4 bases, with 19 bases remaining between them. The CDR3 covers 15 residues. Germline CDR1 and CDR2: DFQATT and SNEGSKA (reference sequence). The CDR3 reads CSASRAPGETYEQYF. DNA for the CDR3: TGCAGTGCTAGCCGTGCCCCGGGGGAGACATACGAGCAGTACTTC.

This clonotype was counted only a few times. The J gene is TRBJ1-4, the V gene TRBV7-6, with 7 bases lining up with TRBD1. This CDR3 is 15 amino acids long. The germline V gene has CDR1 SGHVS and CDR2 FNYEAQ. The V gene end was trimmed by 5 bases and the J gene end by 8 bases; junction bases not matched to a gene: 11. The CDR3 region has the DNA TGTGCCAGCAGCGCAAAAAACAGGGGTTGGGAAAAACTGTTTTTT. Protein sequence: CASSAKNRGWEKLFF.

This clonotype was counted only a few times. The chain has TRBV18 and TRBJ1-5; D not resolved. Trimming stripped 5 bases from V and 1 base from J, with 6 bases between. The germline V gene has CDR1 KGHSH and CDR2 LQKENI. This CDR3 has 13 residues. The CDR3 region is CASSAASNQPQHF. The CDR3 region has the DNA TGTGCCAGCTCAGCAGCGAGCAATCAGCCCCAGCATTTT.

The V call is TRBV3-1, the J call TRBJ1-5; TRBD1 agrees at 9 bases. The CDR3 extends over 22 amino acids. The V segment lost 0 bases and the J segment 4 bases; nucleotides outside the gene matches: 22. CDR1 LGHDT and CDR2 YNNKEL come from the germline V gene (reference sequence). CDR3 nucleotides: TGTGCCAGCAGCCAAGATTGTAGTGACGGGACAGGGAACCGGTATAGTAATCAGCCCCAGCATTTT. It yields the protein CASSQDCSDGTGNRYSNQPQHF. Variable domain in full (rest from reference TRBV3-1 and TRBJ1-5): DTAVSQTPKYLVTQMGNDKSIKCEQNLGHDTMYWYKQDSKKFLKIMFSYNNKELIINETVPNRFSPKSPDKAHLNLHINSLELGDSAVYFCASSQDCSDGTGNRYSNQPQHFGDGTRLSIL.

This clonotype was detected only a few times. The CDR3 nucleotides read TGTGCCAGCAGCCTTACTAGCGGACGGTCCTACAATGAGCAGTTCTTC. Its protein is CASSLTSGRSYNEQFF. The genes are TRBV7-9 and TRBJ2-1; 8 bases align to TRBD2. The V and J ends lost 5 bases and 1 base, in that order; junction bases with no gene match: 7. The CDR3 loop spans 16 amino acids. The germline gives CDR1 SEHNR, CDR2 FQNEAQ (reference sequence). Filled out from reference TRBV7-9 and TRBJ2-1, the complete variable domain reads DTGVSQNPRHKITKRGQNVTFRCDPISEHNRLYWYRQTLGQGPEFLTYFQNEAQLEKSRLLSDRFSAERPKGSFSTLEIQRTEQGDSAMYLCASSLTSGRSYNEQFFGPGTRLTVL.

The rearrangement uses TRBV12-3 or TRBV12-4 and TRBJ2-1; 11 bases map to TRBD2. J was trimmed by 6 bases and V by 7 bases; bases with no gene match: 11. CDR3 size: 16 residues. The CDR3 DNA follows: TGTGCCAGCACCACATTCCTAGCGGGAGGCCGCAATGAGCAGTTCTTC. Translation: CASTTFLAGGRNEQFF.

This clonotype was counted a few times. The chain couples TRBV20-1 to TRBJ2-7; D might be TRBD1 (6 bases). The V end lost 5 bases, the J end lost 7 bases, and 24 bases lay between the germline ends. Germline V CDR1 and CDR2: DFQATT, SNEGSKA (reference sequence). The CDR3 runs 15 residues. The CDR3 sequence is CSAVQGATGLFEQYF. DNA of the CDR3: TGCAGTGCTGTTCAAGGGGCGACAGGCCTGTTTGAGCAGTACTTC.

The V call is TRBV29-1, the J call TRBJ2-7, with D unclear. CDR3 length: 10 residues. Deletions cut 4 bases from V and 3 bases from J, with 4 bases between. Germline lookup yields CDR1 SQVTM and CDR2 ANQGSEA. The CDR3 sequence is CSVVIYEQYF. The DNA of the CDR3 is TGCAGCGTTGTCATCTACGAGCAGTACTTC.

Worth noting for this clonotype: At one end, the junction sequence differs from germline, possibly due to a read error. The V call is TRBV11-2, the J call TRBJ2-7; D tentatively reads TRBD1 or TRBD2 (5 bases each). This CDR3 comprises 13 residues. Germline V gene data show CDR1 as SGHAT and CDR2 as FQNNGV. CDR3 loop: CASSLSGGQLPYF. The CDR3 nucleotides read TGTGCCAGTAGCTTGTCCGGAGGACAATTACCATACTTC.

The chain couples TRBV12-3 or TRBV12-4 to TRBJ1-2; D is unclear. The length of the CDR3 is 15 residues. The V and J ends lost 1 base and 0 bases respectively, with 9 bases between them. Written as DNA, the CDR3 is TGTGCCAGCAGTTTAGTTACAACGGCTAACTATGGCTACACCTTC. This gives the protein CASSLVTTANYGYTF.

This clonotype was recorded a few times. The chain employs TRBV6-6 and TRBJ1-1; D perhaps matches TRBD1 (5 bases). Trimming removed 7 bases at V and 12 bases at J, with 18 bases between. Germline values: CDR1 MNHNY, CDR2 SVGAGI (reference sequence). The CDR3 has 12 amino acids. Here the CDR3 DNA reads TGTGCCAGCACTCAAACCGGGGGGAGTACTTTCTTT. Amino acid sequence: CASTQTGGSTFF.

In its sample, this clonotype was seen a few times. The chain is built from TRBV5-1 and TRBJ1-2, with unresolved D. There are 15 residues in the CDR3. Trimming took 0 bases from V and 6 from J, leaving 15 bases between them. Germline lookup yields CDR1 SGHRS and CDR2 YFSETQ. In DNA form, the CDR3 reads TGCGCCAGCAGCTTGGAGGTAGCAGGCTCCCATGGCTACACCTTC. This gives the protein CASSLEVAGSHGYTF.

The chain joins TRBV20-1 to TRBJ2-2; D is unclear. Trimming left V 5 bases short and J 3 bases short, with 16 bases between. Germline-derived CDR1 and CDR2 are DFQATT and SNEGSKA (reference sequence). This CDR3 is 15 amino acids long. The CDR3 region is CSASKRGSDTGELFF. For the CDR3, the DNA is TGCAGTGCTTCAAAGCGAGGCAGTGACACCGGGGAGCTGTTTTTT.

This clonotype has just a few counts. The chain recombines TRBV6-6 with TRBJ1-3; D remains unclear. The germline CDR1 and CDR2 sequences are MNHNY and SVGAGI (reference sequence). The CDR3 is 12 amino acids. Trimming shortened V by 2 bases and J by 3 bases, and 2 bases separated the two germline ends. CDR3 sequence: CASSYNGNTIYF. The CDR3, as DNA: TGTGCCAGCAGTTACAATGGAAACACCATATATTTT.

The chain employs TRBV29-1 and TRBJ1-1, with D tentatively TRBD1 (6 bases). Germline CDR1 and CDR2: SQVTM and ANQGSEA. This CDR3 contains 13 residues. V lost 2 bases to trimming and J lost 6 bases, with 13 bases between them. The CDR3 nucleotides are TGCAGCGTTGAATTTAAGGGGGGTCCTGAAGCTTTCTTT. It yields the protein CSVEFKGGPEAFF.

The rearrangement joins TRBV6-5 to TRBJ2-3; D is uncertain. The CDR3 is made up of 14 amino acids. Trimming removed 0 bases at V and 2 bases at J, with 6 bases between. CDR1 MNHEY and CDR2 SVGAGI come from the germline V gene. For the CDR3, the DNA is TGTGCCAGCAGTTACTCCCACAACACAGATACGCAGTATTTT. Its protein is CASSYSHNTDTQYF.

The chain employs TRBV20-1 and TRBJ2-3, with D maybe TRBD2 (6 bases). This CDR3 comprises 13 residues. Germline V gene lookup returns CDR1 DFQATT and CDR2 SNEGSKA (reference sequence). V was cut by 2 bases and J by 6 bases, with 12 bases left in between. The CDR3 region is CSARSAGRDTQYF. As DNA, the CDR3 is TGCAGTGCTAGATCGGCAGGGAGGGATACGCAGTATTTT.